The following is a TCR beta chain sequence with its context. The protocol was immunoSEQ multiplex PCR, while the TCRdb copy is restricted to in-frame clones and leaves out a portion. The sample includes under 150,000 clones, over 80% of them seen just once. The CDR3 is made up of 14 amino acids. Trimming removed 5 bases from V and 0 bases from J, with 7 bases in between. Germline V CDR1 and CDR2: MNHEY, SVGEGT. The data are from a study of blood T cell repertoires in COVID-19. The chain uses TRBV6-2 or TRBV6-3 and TRBJ1-4; D possibly corresponds to TRBD1 (5 bases). This clonotype was sampled from a woman aged 50 to 60 who had been exposed to COVID-19. Sequencing input: PBMCs or T cells enriched from blood (not recorded which). CDR3 residues: CASSRQSTNEKLFF. In DNA, the CDR3 is TGTGCCAGCAGTCGACAGTCAACTAATGAAAAACTGTTTTTT.